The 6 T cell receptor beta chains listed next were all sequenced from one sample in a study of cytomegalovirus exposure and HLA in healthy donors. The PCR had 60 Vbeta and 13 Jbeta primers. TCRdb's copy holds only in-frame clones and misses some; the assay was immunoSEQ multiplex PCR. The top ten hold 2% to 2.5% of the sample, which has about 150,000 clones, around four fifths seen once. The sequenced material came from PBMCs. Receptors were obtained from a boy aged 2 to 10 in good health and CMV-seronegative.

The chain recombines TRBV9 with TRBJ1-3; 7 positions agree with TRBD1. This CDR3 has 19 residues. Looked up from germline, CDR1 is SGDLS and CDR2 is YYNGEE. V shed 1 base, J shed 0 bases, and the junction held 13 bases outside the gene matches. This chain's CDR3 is CASSVTIPGQLLSGNTIYF. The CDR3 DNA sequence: TGTGCCAGCAGCGTAACCATACCGGGACAGCTACTCTCTGGAAACACCATATATTTT.

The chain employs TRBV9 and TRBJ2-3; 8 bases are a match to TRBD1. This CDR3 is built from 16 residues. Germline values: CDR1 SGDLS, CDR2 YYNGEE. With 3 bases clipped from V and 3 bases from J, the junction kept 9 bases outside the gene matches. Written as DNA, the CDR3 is TGTGCCAGCAGCGCCCGGACAGGGACTTCTACAGATACGCAGTATTTT. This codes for CASSARTGTSTDTQYF.

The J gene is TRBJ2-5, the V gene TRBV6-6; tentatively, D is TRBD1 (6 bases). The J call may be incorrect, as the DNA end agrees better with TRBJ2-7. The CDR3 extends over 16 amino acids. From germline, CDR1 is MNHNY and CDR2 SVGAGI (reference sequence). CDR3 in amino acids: CASSSAPDRSSYEQYF. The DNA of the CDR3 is TGTGCCAGCAGTTCCGCCCCCGACAGGAGTTCCTACGAGCAGTACTTC.

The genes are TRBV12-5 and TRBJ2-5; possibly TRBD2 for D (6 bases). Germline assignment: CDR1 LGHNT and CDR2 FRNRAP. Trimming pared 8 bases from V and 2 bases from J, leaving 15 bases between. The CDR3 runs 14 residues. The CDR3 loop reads CASYGAGTQETQYF. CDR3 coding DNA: TGTGCTAGTTACGGGGCGGGAACACAAGAGACCCAGTACTTC.

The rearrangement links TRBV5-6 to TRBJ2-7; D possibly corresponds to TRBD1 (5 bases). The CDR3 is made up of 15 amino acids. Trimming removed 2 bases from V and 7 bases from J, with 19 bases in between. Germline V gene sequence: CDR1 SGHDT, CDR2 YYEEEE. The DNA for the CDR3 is TGTGCCAGCAGCTTAAGGGGTGGTAACCTCCCTGAGCAGTACTTC. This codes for CASSLRGGNLPEQYF.

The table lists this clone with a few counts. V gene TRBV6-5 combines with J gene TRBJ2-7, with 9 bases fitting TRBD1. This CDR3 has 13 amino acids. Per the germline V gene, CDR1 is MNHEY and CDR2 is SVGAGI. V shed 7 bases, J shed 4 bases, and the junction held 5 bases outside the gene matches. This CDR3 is CASTRDRAYEQYF. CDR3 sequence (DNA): TGTGCCAGCACAAGGGACAGGGCTTACGAGCAGTACTTC.